This TCR beta chain was documented in a study of OX40 agonist ivuxolimab in advanced cancers. Germline CDR1 reads SGHAT; CDR2 reads FQDESV (reference sequence). The CDR3 is 14 amino acids. Trimming cost V 3 bases and J 2 bases, with 7 bases left between them. The assay was immunoSEQ multiplex PCR, and TCRdb's table has in-frame clones only and misses some. The table records 65,000 to 95,000 clones, 75% to 95% of them present only once. This TCR was recovered from an adult with an advanced solid tumor such as melanoma, head and neck, liver or kidney cancer. Specimen: CD4+ or CD8+ T cells sorted from blood, collected in a trial of the OX40 agonist ivuxolimab. The genes are TRBV11-1 and TRBJ2-2; D unclear. CDR3 residues: CASSFEVNTGELFF. The CDR3 DNA reads TGTGCCAGCAGCTTTGAAGTAAACACCGGGGAGCTGTTTTTT. Filled out from reference TRBV11-1 and TRBJ2-2, the complete variable domain reads EAEVAQSPRYKITEKSQAVAFWCDPISGHATLYWYRQILGQGPELLVQFQDESVVDDSQLPKDRFSAERLKGVDSTLKIQPAELGDSAMYLCASSFEVNTGELFFGEGSRLTVL.